This T cell receptor beta chain was found in a study of T cell changes during pregnancy in multiple sclerosis. Some clones are missing from TCRdb's copy, which holds only in-frame ones; the method was immunoSEQ multiplex PCR. This sample has some 36,000 clones; just over 90% occur once, and the top ten carry 4% to 5%. From germline, CDR1 is SGDLS and CDR2 YYNGEE. This CDR3 is built from 14 residues. Germline trimming cut 4 bases from V and 6 bases from J; bases unmatched to any gene: 5. The chain combines TRBV9 with TRBJ2-2; 8 bases fit TRBD1. Sequenced here: peripheral blood, sampled in the second trimester of pregnancy. The TCR sequence derives from a female donor in good health, enrolled as a control in a pregnancy study. This chain's CDR3 is CASSTRQGSGELFF. The CDR3, as DNA: TGTGCCAGCAGCACCCGACAGGGGTCCGGGGAGCTGTTTTTT.